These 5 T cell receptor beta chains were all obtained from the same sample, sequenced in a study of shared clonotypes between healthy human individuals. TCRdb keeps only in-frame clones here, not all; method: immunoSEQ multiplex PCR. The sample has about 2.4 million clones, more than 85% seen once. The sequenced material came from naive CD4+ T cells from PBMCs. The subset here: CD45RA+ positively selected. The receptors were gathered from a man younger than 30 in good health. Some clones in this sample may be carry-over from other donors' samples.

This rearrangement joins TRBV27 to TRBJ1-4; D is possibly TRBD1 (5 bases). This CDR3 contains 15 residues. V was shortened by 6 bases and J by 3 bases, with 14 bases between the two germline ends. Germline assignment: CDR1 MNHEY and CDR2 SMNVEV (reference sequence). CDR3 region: CASRPTLGANEKLFF. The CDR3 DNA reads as TGTGCCAGCAGACCGACCTTAGGGGCTAATGAAAAACTGTTTTTT.

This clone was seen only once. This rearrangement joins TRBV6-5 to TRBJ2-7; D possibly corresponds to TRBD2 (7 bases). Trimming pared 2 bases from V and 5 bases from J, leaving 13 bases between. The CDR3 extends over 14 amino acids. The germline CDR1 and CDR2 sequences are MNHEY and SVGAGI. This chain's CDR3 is CASSYGGGRDEQYF. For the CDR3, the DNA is TGTGCCAGCAGTTACGGCGGGGGCAGAGACGAGCAGTACTTC.

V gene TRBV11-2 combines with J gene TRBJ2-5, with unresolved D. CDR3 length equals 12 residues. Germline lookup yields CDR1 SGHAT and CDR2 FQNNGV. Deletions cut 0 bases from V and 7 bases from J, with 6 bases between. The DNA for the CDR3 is TGTGCCAGCAGCTTAGAAAGGCGGACCCAGTACTTC. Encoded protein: CASSLERRTQYF.

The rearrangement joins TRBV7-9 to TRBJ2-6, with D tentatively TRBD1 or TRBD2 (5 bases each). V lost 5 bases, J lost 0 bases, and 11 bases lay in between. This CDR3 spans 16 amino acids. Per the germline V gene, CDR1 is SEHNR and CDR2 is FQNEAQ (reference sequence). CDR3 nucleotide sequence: TGTGCCAGCAGCCCGGGGCGGTACTCTGGGGCCAACGTCCTGACTTTC. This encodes CASSPGRYSGANVLTF.

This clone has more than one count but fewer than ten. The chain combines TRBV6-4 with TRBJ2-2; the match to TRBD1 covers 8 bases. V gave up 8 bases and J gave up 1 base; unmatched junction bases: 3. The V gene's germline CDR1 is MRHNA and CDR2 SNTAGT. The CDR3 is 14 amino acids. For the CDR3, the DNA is TGTGCCAGCTCGACAGGGGTGAACACCGGGGAGCTGTTTTTT. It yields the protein CASSTGVNTGELFF.